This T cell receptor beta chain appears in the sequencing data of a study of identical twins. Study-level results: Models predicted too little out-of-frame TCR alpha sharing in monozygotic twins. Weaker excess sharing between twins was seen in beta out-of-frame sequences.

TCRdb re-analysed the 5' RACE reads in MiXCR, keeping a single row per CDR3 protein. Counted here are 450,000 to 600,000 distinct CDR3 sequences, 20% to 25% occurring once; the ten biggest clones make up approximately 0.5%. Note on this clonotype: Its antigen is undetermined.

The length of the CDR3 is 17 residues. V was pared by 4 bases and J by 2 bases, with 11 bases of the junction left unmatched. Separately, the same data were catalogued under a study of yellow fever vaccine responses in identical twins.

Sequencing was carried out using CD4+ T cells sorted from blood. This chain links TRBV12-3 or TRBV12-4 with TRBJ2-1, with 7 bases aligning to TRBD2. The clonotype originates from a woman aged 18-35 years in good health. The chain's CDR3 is CASSSRGREWPYNEQFF. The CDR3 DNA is TGTGCCAGCAGTTCTCGTGGGCGGGAGTGGCCCTACAATGAGCAGTTCTTC.